This T cell receptor (beta chain) stems from a study of blood T cell repertoires in COVID-19. The method was immunoSEQ multiplex PCR; TCRdb's version includes in-frame clones alone and lacks a portion of them. The table includes 110,000 to 150,000 clones, about 80% detected once. The TCR sequence derives from a human donor in a cohort sampled during active COVID-19. Sequencing input: peripheral blood.

CDR3 DNA sequence: TGTGCCAGCAGCTTAAGGGACACTGCGCTCAACCAAGAGACCCAGTACTTC. This translates into CASSLRDTALNQETQYF. The genes are TRBV11-2 and TRBJ2-5, with D possibly matching TRBD1 (6 bases). The germline gives CDR1 SGHAT, CDR2 FQNNGV. The CDR3 contains 17 residues. V was shortened by 2 bases and J by 0 bases, with 16 bases between the two germline ends.